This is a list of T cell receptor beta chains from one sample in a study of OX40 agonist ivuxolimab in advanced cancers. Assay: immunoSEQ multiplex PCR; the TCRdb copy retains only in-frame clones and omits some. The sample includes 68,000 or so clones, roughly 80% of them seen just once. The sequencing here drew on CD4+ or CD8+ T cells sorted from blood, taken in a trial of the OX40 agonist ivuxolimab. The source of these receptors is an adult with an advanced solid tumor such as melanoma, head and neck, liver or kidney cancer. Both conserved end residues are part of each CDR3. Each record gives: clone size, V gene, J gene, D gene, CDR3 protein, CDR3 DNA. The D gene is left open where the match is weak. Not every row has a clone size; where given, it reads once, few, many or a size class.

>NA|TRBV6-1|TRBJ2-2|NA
CASRKNTGELFF
TGTGCCAGCAGAAAAAACACCGGGGAGCTGTTTTTT
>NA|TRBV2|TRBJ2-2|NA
CASGKGGSTGELFF
TGTGCCAGCGGAAAAGGGGGGTCGACCGGGGAGCTGTTTTTT
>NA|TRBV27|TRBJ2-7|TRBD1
CASSSILRPQGAREEQYF
TGTGCCAGCAGTTCCATATTACGCCCTCAGGGGGCCCGAGAAGAGCAGTACTTC
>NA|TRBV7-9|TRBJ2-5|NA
CASSARGGGGQETQYF
TGTGCCAGCAGCGCCCGTGGGGGAGGAGGACAAGAGACCCAGTACTTC
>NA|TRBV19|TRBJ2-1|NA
CASSRTVSSYNEQFF
TGTGCCAGTAGTAGGACGGTTAGCTCCTACAATGAGCAGTTCTTC
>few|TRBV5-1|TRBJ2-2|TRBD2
CASSDLAGGTGELFF
TGCGCCAGCAGCGACCTAGCGGGGGGGACCGGGGAGCTGTTTTTT
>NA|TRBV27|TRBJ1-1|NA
CASSPEIKTGKAFF
TGTGCCAGCAGTCCAGAGATTAAGACAGGAAAAGCTTTCTTT
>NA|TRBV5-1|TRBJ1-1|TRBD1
CASSRVGQGANEAFF
TGCGCCAGCAGCCGGGTGGGACAGGGGGCCAATGAAGCTTTCTTT
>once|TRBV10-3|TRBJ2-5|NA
CAITDSPQGTQYF
TGTGCCATCACAGATTCGCCCCAGGGGACCCAGTACTTC
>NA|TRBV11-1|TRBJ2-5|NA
CASSLPGAANKIQETQYF
TGTGCCAGCAGCTTACCAGGGGCCGCCAACAAAATCCAAGAGACCCAGTACTTC
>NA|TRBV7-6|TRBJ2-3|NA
CASNPGLTDTQYF
TGTGCCAGCAACCCTGGACTCACAGATACGCAGTATTTT
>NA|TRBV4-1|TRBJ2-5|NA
CASSQTIRGSGTQYF
TGCGCCAGCAGCCAGACGATCCGGGGGTCAGGGACCCAGTACTTC
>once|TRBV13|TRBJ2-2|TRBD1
CASSTRDREFGGELFF
TGTGCCAGCAGCACGCGGGACAGGGAGTTCGGGGGGGAGCTGTTTTTT
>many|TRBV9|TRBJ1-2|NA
CASIPSSSSAGRTDGYTF
TGTGCCAGCATACCATCTTCGTCCTCGGCCGGGAGGACGGATGGCTACACCTTC
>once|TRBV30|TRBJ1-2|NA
CAWSQQASYGYTF
TGTGCCTGGAGTCAGCAGGCTTCCTATGGCTACACCTTC
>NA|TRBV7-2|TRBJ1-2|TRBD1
CASSPGQGDGYTF
TGTGCCAGCAGCCCGGGACAGGGGGATGGCTACACCTTC
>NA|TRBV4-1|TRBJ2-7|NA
CASSHLGGAGQGEQYF
TGCGCCAGCAGCCATCTCGGAGGGGCAGGGCAGGGCGAGCAGTACTTC
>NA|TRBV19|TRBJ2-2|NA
CASTRGTGELFF
TGTGCCAGTACCAGGGGCACCGGGGAGCTGTTTTTT
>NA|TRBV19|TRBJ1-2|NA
CASRDRGGSYGYTF
TGTGCCAGTAGGGACAGAGGGGGTTCCTATGGCTACACCTTC
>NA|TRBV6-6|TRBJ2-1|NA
CASHDRRNEQFF
TGTGCCAGTCACGATAGGAGGAATGAGCAGTTCTTC
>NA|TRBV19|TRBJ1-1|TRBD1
CASRGQGGNTEAFF
TGTGCCAGTAGGGGACAGGGTGGGAACACTGAAGCTTTCTTT
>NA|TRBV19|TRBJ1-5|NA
CASSRWGGNSNQPQHF
TGTGCCAGTAGTAGATGGGGGGGAAATAGCAATCAGCCCCAGCATTTT
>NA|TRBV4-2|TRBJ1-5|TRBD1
CASSQVLVRGQGRYSNQPQHF
TGTGCCAGCAGCCAAGTTCTGGTGCGCGGACAGGGGCGGTATAGCAATCAGCCCCAGCATTTT
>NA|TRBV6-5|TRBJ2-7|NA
CASSRGGLRYEQYF
TGTGCCAGCAGTAGGGGGGGCCTTCGCTACGAGCAGTACTTC
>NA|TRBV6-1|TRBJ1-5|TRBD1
CASSATGAQPQHF
TGTGCCAGCAGTGCCACAGGGGCTCAGCCCCAGCATTTT
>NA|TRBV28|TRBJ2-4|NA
CASRPQGVVAKNIQYF
TGTGCCAGCAGACCCCAGGGTGTTGTAGCCAAAAACATTCAGTACTTC
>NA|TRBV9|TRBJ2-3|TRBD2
CASSVSASGGRSYTDTQYF
TGTGCCAGCAGCGTATCGGCCAGCGGGGGCCGATCCTACACAGATACGCAGTATTTT
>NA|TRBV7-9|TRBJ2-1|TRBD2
CASHRGGNEQFF
TGTGCCAGCCACCGCGGGGGGAATGAGCAGTTCTTC
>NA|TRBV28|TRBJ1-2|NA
CASHFGTRPTGNGYTF
TGTGCCAGCCATTTCGGGACCAGACCGACAGGAAATGGCTACACCTTC
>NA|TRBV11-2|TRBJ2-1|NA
CASSGGHEQFF
TGTGCCAGCAGCGGGGGGCATGAGCAGTTCTTC
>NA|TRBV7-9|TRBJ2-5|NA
CASSLVLETQYF
TGTGCCAGCAGCTTAGTTTTGGAGACCCAGTACTTC
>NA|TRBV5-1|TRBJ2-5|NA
CASRPGPTYQETQYF
TGCGCCAGCAGGCCGGGACCGACGTACCAAGAGACCCAGTACTTC
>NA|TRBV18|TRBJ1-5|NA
CASSPQGQVSNQPQHF
TGTGCCAGCTCACCCCAGGGCCAGGTTAGCAATCAGCCCCAGCATTTT
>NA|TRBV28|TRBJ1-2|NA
CASSKSGTSVGEGSYTF
TGTGCCAGCAGTAAATCGGGGACATCAGTAGGGGAGGGAAGCTACACCTTC
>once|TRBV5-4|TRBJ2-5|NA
CASSLVGLQETQYF
TGTGCCAGCAGCTTGGTGGGACTGCAAGAGACCCAGTACTTC
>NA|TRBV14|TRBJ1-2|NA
CASSQRGGHGYTF
TGTGCCAGCAGCCAAAGGGGGGGGCATGGCTACACCTTC
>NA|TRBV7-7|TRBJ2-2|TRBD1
CASSLTGGAGELFF
TGTGCCAGCAGCTTAACAGGGGGTGCCGGGGAGCTGTTTTTT
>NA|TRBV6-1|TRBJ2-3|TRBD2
CASSVTSREEGYF
TGTGCCAGCAGTGTCACATCCCGGGAGGAAGGGTATTTT
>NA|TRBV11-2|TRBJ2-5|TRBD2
CASSFPLLAGAETQYF
TGTGCCAGCAGCTTCCCTTTACTAGCGGGGGCAGAGACCCAGTACTTC